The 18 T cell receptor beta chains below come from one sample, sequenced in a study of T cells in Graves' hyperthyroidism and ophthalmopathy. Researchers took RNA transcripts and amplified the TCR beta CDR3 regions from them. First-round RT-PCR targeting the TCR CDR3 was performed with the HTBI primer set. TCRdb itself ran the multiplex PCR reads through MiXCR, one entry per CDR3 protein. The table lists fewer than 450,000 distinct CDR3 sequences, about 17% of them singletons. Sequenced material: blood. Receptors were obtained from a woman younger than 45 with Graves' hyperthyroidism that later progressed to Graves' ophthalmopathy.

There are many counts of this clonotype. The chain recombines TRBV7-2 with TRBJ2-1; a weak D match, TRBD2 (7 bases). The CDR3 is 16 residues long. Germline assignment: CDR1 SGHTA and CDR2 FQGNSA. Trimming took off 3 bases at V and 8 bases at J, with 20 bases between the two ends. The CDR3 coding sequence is TGTGCCAGCAGCTTGGGGGGGCCTCTGTTTCGGGATGAGCAGTTCTTC. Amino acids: CASSLGGPLFRDEQFF.

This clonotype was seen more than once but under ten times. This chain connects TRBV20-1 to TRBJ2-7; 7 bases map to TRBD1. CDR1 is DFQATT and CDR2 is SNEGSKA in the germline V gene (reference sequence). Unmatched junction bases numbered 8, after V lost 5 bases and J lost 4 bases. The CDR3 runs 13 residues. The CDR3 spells CSASKRQGYEQYF. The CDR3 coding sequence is TGCAGTGCTTCCAAGAGACAGGGTTACGAGCAGTACTTC.

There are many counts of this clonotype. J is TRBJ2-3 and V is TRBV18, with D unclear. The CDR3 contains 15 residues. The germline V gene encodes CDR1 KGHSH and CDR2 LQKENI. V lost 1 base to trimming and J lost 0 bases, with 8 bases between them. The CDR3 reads CASSPLPTSTDTQYF. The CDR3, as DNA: TGTGCCAGCTCACCACTACCGACTAGCACAGATACGCAGTATTTT.

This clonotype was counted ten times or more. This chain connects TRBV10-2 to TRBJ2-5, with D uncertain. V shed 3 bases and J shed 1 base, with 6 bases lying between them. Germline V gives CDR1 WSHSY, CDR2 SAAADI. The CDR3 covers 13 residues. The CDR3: CASSEVSQETQYF. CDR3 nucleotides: TGCGCCAGCAGTGAAGTCAGCCAAGAGACCCAGTACTTC.

The CDR3 sequence is CASKFDGDYEQYF. In DNA, the CDR3 is TGTGCCAGTAAGTTCGACGGTGACTACGAGCAGTACTTC. The rearrangement joins TRBV19 to TRBJ2-7; D gene unclear. This CDR3 is 13 amino acids long. The germline V gene has CDR1 LNHDA and CDR2 SQIVND (reference sequence). V was cut by 7 bases and J by 3 bases, with 13 bases left in between.

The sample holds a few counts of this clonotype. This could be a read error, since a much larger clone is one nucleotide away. CDR3 protein: CASHRQTSTGELFF. The CDR3 bases are TGTGCCAGCCATAGACAGACGAGCACCGGGGAGCTGTTTTTT. V is TRBV28 and J is TRBJ2-2, with TRBD1 as a possible D gene (5 bases). Germline V gene sequence: CDR1 MDHEN, CDR2 SYDVKM. The CDR3 contains 14 residues. V lost 8 bases and J 4 bases, leaving 14 bases between the germline ends.

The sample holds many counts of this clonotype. The CDR3 sequence is CASTGWGGAGANVLTF. CDR3 sequence (DNA): TGTGCCAGCACGGGGTGGGGAGGGGCTGGGGCCAACGTCCTGACTTTC. This chain connects TRBV28 to TRBJ2-6; 7 bases are shared with TRBD2. This CDR3 has 16 residues. Germline-derived CDR1 and CDR2 are MDHEN and SYDVKM. V lost 7 bases and J lost 2; bases outside the gene matches: 8.

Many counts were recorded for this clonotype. CDR3 in DNA: TGTGCCAGTAGCCTTAAGGCCGGGACACAGAACTATGGCTACACCTTC. It yields the protein CASSLKAGTQNYGYTF. The rearrangement joins TRBV19 to TRBJ1-2, with D possibly TRBD1 on 6 matching bases. Germline CDR1 and CDR2: LNHDA and SQIVND (reference sequence). This CDR3 region has 16 residues. Deletions cut 6 bases from V and 2 bases from J, with 19 bases between.

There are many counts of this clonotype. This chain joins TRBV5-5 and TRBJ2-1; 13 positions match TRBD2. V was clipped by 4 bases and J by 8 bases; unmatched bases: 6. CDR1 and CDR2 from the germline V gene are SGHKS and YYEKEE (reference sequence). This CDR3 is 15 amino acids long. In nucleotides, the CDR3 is TGTGCCAGCAGCGGGGGACTAGCGGGATTGGATGAGCAGTTCTTC. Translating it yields CASSGGLAGLDEQFF.

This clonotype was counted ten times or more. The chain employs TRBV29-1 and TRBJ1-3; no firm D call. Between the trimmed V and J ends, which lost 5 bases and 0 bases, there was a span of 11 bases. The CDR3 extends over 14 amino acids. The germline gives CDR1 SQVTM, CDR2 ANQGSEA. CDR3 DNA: TGCAGCGTTTTCGACCGGTCCTCTGGAAACACCATATATTTT. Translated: CSVFDRSSGNTIYF.

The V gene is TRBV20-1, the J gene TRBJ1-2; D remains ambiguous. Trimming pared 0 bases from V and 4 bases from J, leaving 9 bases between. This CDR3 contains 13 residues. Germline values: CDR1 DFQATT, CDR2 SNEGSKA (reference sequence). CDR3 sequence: CSARDHLSYGYTF. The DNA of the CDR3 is TGCAGTGCTAGAGACCACCTGAGCTATGGCTACACCTTC.

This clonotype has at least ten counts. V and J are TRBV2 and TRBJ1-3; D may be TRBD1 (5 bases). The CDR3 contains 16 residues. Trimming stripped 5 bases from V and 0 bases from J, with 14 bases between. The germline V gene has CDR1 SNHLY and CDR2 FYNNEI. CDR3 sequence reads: CASSRPDTYSGNTIYF. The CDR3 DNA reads TGTGCCAGCAGTAGGCCGGACACTTACTCTGGAAACACCATATATTTT. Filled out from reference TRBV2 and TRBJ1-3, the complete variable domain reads EPEVTQTPSHQVTQMGQEVILRCVPISNHLYFYWYRQILGQKVEFLVSFYNNEISEKSEIFDDQFSVERPDGSNFTLKIRSTKLEDSAMYFCASSRPDTYSGNTIYFGEGSWLTVV.

The CDR3 sequence is CASSSHLDTQYF. The DNA of the CDR3 is TGTGCCAGCAGCTCTCATTTGGATACGCAGTATTTT. V is TRBV11-2 and J is TRBJ2-3; the D is unclear. Trimming took 4 bases from V and 6 from J, leaving 8 bases between them. The CDR3 runs 12 residues. The germline V gene encodes CDR1 SGHAT and CDR2 FQNNGV. The whole variable domain, remainder taken from reference TRBV11-2 and TRBJ2-3, is EAGVAQSPRYKIIEKRQSVAFWCNPISGHATLYWYQQILGQGPKLLIQFQNNGVVDDSQLPKDRFSAERLKGVDSTLKIQPAKLEDSAVYLCASSSHLDTQYFGPGTRLTVL.

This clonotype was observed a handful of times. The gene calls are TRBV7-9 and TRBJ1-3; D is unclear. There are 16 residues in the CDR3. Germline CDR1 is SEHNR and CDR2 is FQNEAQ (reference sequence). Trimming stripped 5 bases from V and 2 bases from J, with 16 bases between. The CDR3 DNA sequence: TGTGCCAGCAGCGAAAGCGGTTCCTTCGCTGGAAACACCATATATTTT. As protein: CASSESGSFAGNTIYF.

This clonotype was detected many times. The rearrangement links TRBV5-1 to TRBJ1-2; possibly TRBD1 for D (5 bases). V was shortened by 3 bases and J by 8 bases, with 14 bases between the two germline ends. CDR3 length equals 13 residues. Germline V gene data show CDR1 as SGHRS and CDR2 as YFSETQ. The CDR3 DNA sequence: TGCGCCAGCAGCTCGGGACCACCGCTAGGCTACACCTTC. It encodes CASSSGPPLGYTF.

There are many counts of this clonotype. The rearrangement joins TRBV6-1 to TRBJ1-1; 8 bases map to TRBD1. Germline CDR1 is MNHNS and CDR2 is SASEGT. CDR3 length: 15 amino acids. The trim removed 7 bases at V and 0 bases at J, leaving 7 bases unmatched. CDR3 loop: CASTNPRGLNTEAFF. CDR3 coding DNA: TGTGCCAGCACTAATCCCAGGGGGCTGAACACTGAAGCTTTCTTT.

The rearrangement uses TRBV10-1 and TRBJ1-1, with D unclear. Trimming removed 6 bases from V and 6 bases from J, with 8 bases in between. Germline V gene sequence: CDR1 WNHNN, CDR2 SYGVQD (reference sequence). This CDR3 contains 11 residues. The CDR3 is CASSVLAEAFF. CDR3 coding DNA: TGCGCCAGCAGCGTTTTAGCTGAAGCTTTCTTT.

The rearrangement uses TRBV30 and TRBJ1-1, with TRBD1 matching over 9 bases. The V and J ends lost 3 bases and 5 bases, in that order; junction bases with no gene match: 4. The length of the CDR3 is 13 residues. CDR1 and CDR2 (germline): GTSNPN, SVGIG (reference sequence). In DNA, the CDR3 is TGTGCCTGGAGCAAGGGACAGGGAACTGAAGCTTTCTTT. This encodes CAWSKGQGTEAFF. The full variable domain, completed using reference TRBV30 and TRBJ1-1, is SQTIHQWPATLVQPVGSPLSLECTVEGTSNPNLYWYRQAAGRGLQLLFYSVGIGQISSEVPQNLSASRPQDRQFILSSKKLLLSDSGFYLCAWSKGQGTEAFFGQGTRLTVV.